The clone carrying this T cell receptor beta chain was detected once. This entry belongs to a study of OX40 agonist ivuxolimab in advanced cancers. Study details: A mean age of roughly 60 years, range roughly 20 to 79, was recorded, and roughly 80% were male.

Some clones are missing from TCRdb's copy, which holds only in-frame ones; the method was immunoSEQ multiplex PCR. The data hold fewer than 55,000 clones, with approximately 78% observed a single time. Peripheral blood came from all dose cohorts at three timepoints. Trimming took 5 bases from V and 7 from J; bases not matched to a gene: 5. CDR3 length: 13 amino acids. Germline V gives CDR1 SGHTA, CDR2 FQGNSA. The V and J genes are TRBV7-2 and TRBJ2-7; TRBD2 aligns across 10 bases. The origin of this receptor is an adult with an advanced solid tumor such as melanoma, head and neck, liver or kidney cancer. The starting material was CD4+ or CD8+ T cells sorted from blood, obtained in a trial of the OX40 agonist ivuxolimab. CDR3 nucleotide sequence: TGTGCCAGCAGCCCGCGACTAGCGGGTGAGCAGTACTTC. Translation gives CASSPRLAGEQYF.